The 10 T cell receptor beta chains given below trace back to one sample, sequenced in a study of regulatory T cells in long-lasting Graves disease. Described time point: newly diagnosed GD, antithyroid drugs for less than 3 months. Generation of the TCR library employed RNA extracted from PBMCs. Relying on iRepertoire HTBI primers and Arm-PCR of CDR3 regions, the team built TCR beta libraries. TCRdb reanalysed the multiplex PCR reads using MiXCR and keeps one entry per CDR3 protein. Altogether about 530,000 distinct CDR3 sequences are present, about 16% being singletons, with the ten largest covering roughly 25%. These data also featured in a second study, about T cells in Graves' hyperthyroidism and ophthalmopathy.

This specimen was peripheral blood mononuclear cells (PBMCs), taken at new diagnosis, from a patient treated with antithyroid drugs. All receptors come from a woman aged 35 to 60 with Graves disease.

This clonotype was observed at least ten times. V gene TRBV27 combines with J gene TRBJ2-7, with no clear D. Germline V gene sequence: CDR1 MNHEY, CDR2 SMNVEV (reference sequence). V was cut by 2 bases and J by 2 bases, with 10 bases left in between. The CDR3 totals 14 residues. The chain's CDR3 is CASSLRVPPYEQYF. For the CDR3, the DNA is TGTGCCAGCAGTTTAAGGGTCCCTCCCTACGAGCAGTACTTC.

This chain links TRBV5-1 with TRBJ2-7, with 10 bases identical to TRBD1. V lost 4 bases, J lost 3 bases, and 7 bases stayed unmatched. CDR1 and CDR2 (germline): SGHRS, YFSETQ. The CDR3 has 15 amino acids. The CDR3 region is CASSETGTGDYEQYF. Written as DNA, the CDR3 is TGCGCCAGCAGCGAAACAGGGACAGGGGACTACGAGCAGTACTTC. The entire variable domain, with the rest obtained from reference TRBV5-1 and TRBJ2-7, is as follows: KAGVTQTPRYLIKTRGQQVTLSCSPISGHRSVSWYQQTPGQGLQFLFEYFSETQRNKGNFPGRFSGRQFSNSRSEMNVSTLELGDSALYLCASSETGTGDYEQYFGPGTRLTVT.

With regard to this clonotype: This may arise from a read error, as a much more abundant clone is one base away. The chain combines TRBV5-1 with TRBJ2-7, with D unclear. The V gene's germline CDR1 is SGHRS and CDR2 YFSETQ. Trimming removed 3 bases at V and 0 bases at J, with 19 bases between. The CDR3 is 17 residues long. CDR3 DNA sequence: TGCGCCAGCAGCTCGTCTGGCGGCCTTCGGAGCTCCTACGAGCAGTACTTC. It encodes CASSSSGGLRSSYEQYF.

With respect to this clonotype: A much bigger clone sits one base away, suggesting this may be a read error. V usage is TRBV6-2 or TRBV6-3 and J usage is TRBJ1-2; the D is unclear. The CDR3 is made up of 13 amino acids. CDR1 is MNHEY, CDR2 SVGEGT, per germline. In nucleotides, the CDR3 is TGTACCAGCAGTTACGCGGGTAACTATGGCTACACCTTC. Amino acids: CTSSYAGNYGYTF.

The chain combines TRBV14 with TRBJ2-3, with TRBD2 matching 10 bases. This CDR3 has 18 amino acids. Per the germline V gene, CDR1 is SGHDN and CDR2 is FVKESK. Trimming at V came to 0 bases and at J to 0 bases, leaving 6 bases not matched to a gene. The CDR3 loop reads CASSQDWVAGGSTDTQYF. The CDR3, as DNA: TGTGCCAGCAGCCAAGATTGGGTAGCGGGAGGAAGCACAGATACGCAGTATTTT.

This clonotype came up many times. The chain is built from TRBV12-3 or TRBV12-4 and TRBJ2-1; a weak D match, TRBD1 (6 bases). CDR3 size: 12 residues. V dropped 3 bases and J dropped 12 bases, with 12 bases sitting between them. The CDR3 coding sequence is TGTGCCAGCAGTTTCGACAAACAGGGGCAGTTCTTC. Translation gives CASSFDKQGQFF.

The sample holds one count of this clonotype. The genes are TRBV28 and TRBJ2-3, with D tentatively TRBD2 (6 bases). In germline, CDR1 is MDHEN, CDR2 SYDVKM. Deletions cut 9 bases from V and 4 bases from J, with 8 bases between. The CDR3 consists of 11 residues. The CDR3 region is CASASADTQYF. The DNA of the CDR3 is TGTGCCAGTGCTAGCGCAGATACGCAGTATTTT.

The V and J genes are TRBV20-1 and TRBJ2-4, with D possibly being TRBD2 (5 bases). V was pared by 6 bases and J by 13 bases, with 16 bases between. CDR3 length: 11 amino acids. Germline CDR1 is DFQATT and CDR2 is SNEGSKA (reference sequence). CDR3 region: CSAHGGNEQYF. The CDR3 region has the DNA TGCAGTGCCCACGGAGGCAATGAGCAGTACTTC.

The chain is built from TRBV6-1 and TRBJ1-6; 11 bases agree with TRBD1. Germline loops: CDR1 MNHNS, CDR2 SASEGT. After removal of 6 bases from V and 8 bases from J, the junction contained 6 bases not matched to a gene. This CDR3 contains 15 residues. This CDR3 is CASRFWTGGDSPLHF. As DNA, the CDR3 is TGTGCCAGCAGATTTTGGACAGGGGGCGATTCACCCCTCCACTTT.

The rearrangement links TRBV11-2 to TRBJ1-3; D gene unclear. The CDR3 length is 13 residues. Per germline, CDR1 SGHAT and CDR2 FQNNGV. With 3 bases removed from V and 8 bases from J, the gap between germline ends came to 11 bases. Here the CDR3 reads CASSFTERDTIYF. The DNA of the CDR3 is TGTGCCAGCAGCTTCACAGAGAGGGACACCATATATTTT.